The sequence of this T cell receptor (beta chain) was determined in a study of blood T cell repertoires in COVID-19. Trimming cost V 1 base and J 10 bases; bases outside gene matches: 5. The CDR3 covers 13 residues. Germline-derived CDR1 and CDR2 are LGHNA and YSLEER. Sequenced by immunoSEQ multiplex PCR; TCRdb stores in-frame clones only, minus some. Of approximately 140,000 clones listed, around nine tenths were seen once; the top ten hold approximately 1.4%. The source is a woman aged 55-70 years with acute or convalescent COVID-19. The material sequenced was peripheral blood. This chain joins TRBV4-3 and TRBJ2-3; 7 bases map to TRBD2. Written as DNA, the CDR3 is TGCGCCAGCAGCCAAGGGGGGGGTGGTGCGCAGTATTTT. Amino acid sequence: CASSQGGGGAQYF.